One sample yielded the 6 T cell receptor beta chains listed below, sequenced in a study of naive and memory T cell subsets. Treatment specified: skin biopsy from PPD injection site in Mantoux-positive individual. A UMI-containing oligonucleotide was joined by 3' ligation to the TCR cDNA template. The SP2 primer and nested alpha and beta constant region primers amplified ligated cDNA in four rounds. TCRdb re-analysed the UMI-ligation and nested PCR reads in MiXCR, keeping a single row per CDR3 protein. The table records some 30,000 distinct CDR3 sequences, less than 8.5% of them present only once. The sample was skin, taken from a tuberculin skin test site. The receptors here all came from an adult in good health.

Many counts were recorded for this clonotype. The chain recombines TRBV2 with TRBJ2-7; TRBD1 aligns across 7 bases. Germline CDR1 reads SNHLY; CDR2 reads FYNNEI. The junction had 11 bases not matched to a gene; V was cut back by 6 bases and J by 3 bases. The CDR3 runs 15 residues. CDR3 coding DNA: TGTGCCAGCAGAGCCACAGGGGATAAGTTCTACGAGCAGTACTTC. Amino acids: CASRATGDKFYEQYF.

This clonotype turned up a few times. V is TRBV6-4 and J is TRBJ1-4; D might be TRBD1 (6 bases). V was cut by 6 bases and J by 1 base, with 15 bases left in between. Germline V CDR1 and CDR2: MRHNA, SNTAGT. This CDR3 contains 16 residues. DNA for the CDR3: TGTGCCAGCAGGAGCAGGGGATTAAGAACTAATGAAAAACTGTTTTTT. Translation: CASRSRGLRTNEKLFF.

The V and J genes are TRBV20-1 and TRBJ2-3; D remains ambiguous. V was pared by 5 bases and J by 1 base, with 10 bases between. The CDR3 has 13 amino acids. Germline V gives CDR1 DFQATT, CDR2 SNEGSKA (reference sequence). The CDR3 protein is CSAPTSRTDTQYF. CDR3 bases: TGCAGTGCTCCTACGTCCCGCACAGATACGCAGTATTTT.

This clonotype was picked up many times. J is TRBJ1-1 and V is TRBV5-1, with TRBD1 matching 8 bases. V lost 1 base and J lost 1; bases outside the gene matches: 3. CDR1 is SGHRS, CDR2 YFSETQ, per germline. The length of the CDR3 is 15 residues. CDR3 coding DNA: TGCGCCAGCAGCTTGACCGGACAGGGGAACACTGAAGCTTTCTTT. This gives the protein CASSLTGQGNTEAFF.

J is TRBJ2-7 and V is TRBV19; TRBD1 agrees at 12 bases. Looked up from germline, CDR1 is LNHDA and CDR2 is SQIVND (reference sequence). With 7 bases clipped from V and 6 bases from J, the junction kept 7 bases outside the gene matches. The CDR3 length is 14 residues. The CDR3 is CASKRDRGRSEQYF. In DNA form, the CDR3 reads TGTGCCAGTAAACGGGACAGGGGGCGTAGCGAGCAGTACTTC. The whole variable domain, filled in from reference TRBV19 and TRBJ2-7, reads DGGITQSPKYLFRKEGQNVTLSCEQNLNHDAMYWYRQDPGQGLRLIYYSQIVNDFQKGDIAEGYSVSREKKESFPLTVTSAQKNPTAFYLCASKRDRGRSEQYFGPGTRLTVT.

This clonotype is judged medium-sized (0.01 to 0.1%). This sequence joins TRBV2 and TRBJ2-3; 11 nucleotides align to TRBD2. Germline CDR1 reads SNHLY; CDR2 reads FYNNEI. This CDR3 contains 15 residues. The J segment lost 1 base and the V segment lost 7 bases, leaving 4 bases of the junction unmatched. CDR3 residues: CASTPTSGGTDTQYF. In nucleotides, the CDR3 is TGTGCCAGCACTCCGACTAGCGGGGGCACAGATACGCAGTATTTT.